Following are 14 T cell receptor beta chains from one sample sequenced in a study of blood T cell repertoires in COVID-19. Assay: immunoSEQ multiplex PCR; the TCRdb copy retains only in-frame clones and omits some. The sample holds some 180,000 clones, 89% seen once. Material for sequencing was peripheral blood. The receptors were sampled from a man aged 40-50 years with acute or convalescent COVID-19.

The chain has TRBV13 and TRBJ2-7, with 8 bases matching TRBD2. The CDR3 length is 17 residues. Unmatched junction bases numbered 14, after V lost 5 bases and J lost 2 bases. The germline gives CDR1 PRHDT, CDR2 FYEKMQ (reference sequence). The CDR3 reads CASSTLAGGGFTYEQYF. For the CDR3, the DNA is TGTGCCAGCAGCACCCTAGCGGGCGGGGGGTTTACCTACGAGCAGTACTTC.

The sample holds one count of this clone. CDR3 DNA: TGTGCCAGCTCACCCACTAGCGGTAGCACAGATACGCAGTATTTT. It is translated as CASSPTSGSTDTQYF. The chain employs TRBV18 and TRBJ2-3; 8 bases map to TRBD2. The V segment lost 3 bases and the J segment 0 bases; nucleotides outside the gene matches: 2. The CDR3 is 15 residues long. Germline CDR1 and CDR2: KGHSH and LQKENI.

This chain connects TRBV30 to TRBJ1-5; D is uncertain. Germline-derived CDR1 and CDR2 are GTSNPN and SVGIG (reference sequence). This CDR3 contains 12 residues. The V end lost 1 base, the J end lost 5 bases, and 6 bases lay between the germline ends. The CDR3 loop reads CAWSANYQPQHF. The CDR3 DNA reads TGTGCCTGGAGTGCTAATTATCAGCCCCAGCATTTT. The complete variable domain, with remaining parts taken from reference TRBV30 and TRBJ1-5, reads SQTIHQWPATLVQPVGSPLSLECTVEGTSNPNLYWYRQAAGRGLQLLFYSVGIGQISSEVPQNLSASRPQDRQFILSSKKLLLSDSGFYLCAWSANYQPQHFGDGTRLSIL.

V gene TRBV13 combines with J gene TRBJ2-7, with TRBD1 as a possible D gene (7 bases). This CDR3 has 14 amino acids. With 4 bases removed from V and 5 bases from J, the gap between germline ends came to 15 bases. The V gene's germline CDR1 is PRHDT and CDR2 FYEKMQ (reference sequence). In nucleotides, the CDR3 is TGTGCCAGCAGCTCACGACAGGGCGGGAACGAGCAGTACTTC. It yields the protein CASSSRQGGNEQYF.

The chain links TRBV9 to TRBJ2-7; 8 nucleotides match TRBD1. The CDR3 spans 15 residues. Per the germline V gene, CDR1 is SGDLS and CDR2 is YYNGEE. With V trimmed by 0 bases and J by 5 bases, 7 bases remained unmatched. This chain's CDR3 is CASSVAVTGVHEQYF. The CDR3 DNA is TGTGCCAGCAGCGTAGCAGTGACAGGGGTCCACGAGCAGTACTTC.

V and J are TRBV27 and TRBJ1-4; no reliable D call. This CDR3 contains 11 residues. Germline V CDR1 and CDR2: MNHEY, SMNVEV (reference sequence). Trimming left V 4 bases short and J 7 bases short, with 4 bases between. The CDR3 DNA reads as TGTGCCAGCAGTTCGGGTGAAAAACTGTTTTTT. Protein: CASSSGEKLFF.

The rearrangement links TRBV2 to TRBJ2-7, with D possibly being TRBD1 (6 bases). The CDR3 extends over 16 amino acids. V lost 0 bases and J 0 bases, leaving 12 bases between the germline ends. The germline V gene has CDR1 SNHLY and CDR2 FYNNEI. CDR3 DNA: TGTGCCAGCAGTGAAGCCCCCCGGACAGTCTCCTACGAGCAGTACTTC. This encodes CASSEAPRTVSYEQYF.

The V call is TRBV18, the J call TRBJ1-5, with D perhaps matching TRBD1 (5 bases). Germline CDR1 KGHSH, CDR2 LQKENI. V lost 3 bases, J lost 2 bases, and 11 bases lay in between. There are 15 residues in the CDR3. The CDR3 DNA is TGTGCCAGCTCACCGATGGAAGGGGGCAATCAGCCCCAGCATTTT. Its translation: CASSPMEGGNQPQHF.

This clone turned up a few times. The rearrangement uses TRBV10-3 and TRBJ1-6; D perhaps matches TRBD1 (6 bases). Trimming removed 6 bases from V and 4 bases from J, with 13 bases in between. The CDR3 is made up of 15 amino acids. The germline V gene encodes CDR1 ENHRY and CDR2 SYGVKD. The DNA of the CDR3 is TGTGCCATCAGAGGGGACGGACAGTATAATTCACCCCTCCACTTT. Translated, it gives CAIRGDGQYNSPLHF.

The sample holds a few counts of this clone. Relative to the germline gene, one junction end is altered; a read error may explain this. The chain couples TRBV2 to TRBJ1-4; a weak D match, TRBD1 (6 bases). CDR3 length: 14 amino acids. The germline CDR1 and CDR2 sequences are SNHLY and FYNNEI. Written as DNA, the CDR3 is TGTGCCAGCAGTAAAGCCAGGGGTGAGAAAAAACTGTTTTTT. It is translated as CASSKARGEKKLFF.

The chain couples TRBV10-3 to TRBJ2-3; TRBD2 matches 10 bases. Germline V gene sequence: CDR1 ENHRY, CDR2 SYGVKD. V dropped 6 bases and J dropped 7; count of bases not matched to a gene: 7. The CDR3 extends over 14 amino acids. In nucleotides, the CDR3 is TGTGCCATCAGAGCGGGGGGGCCCTTAAATACGCAGTATTTT. Its protein is CAIRAGGPLNTQYF.

The chain carries TRBV18 and TRBJ1-5; no definite D call. Trimming removed 6 bases from V and 11 bases from J, with 11 bases in between. Germline values: CDR1 KGHSH, CDR2 LQKENI. The CDR3 sequence is 11 residues long. CDR3 sequence (DNA): TGTGCCAGCTCTGAGCGCGGAGCCCAGCATTTT. This sequence encodes CASSERGAQHF. The full variable domain, its missing parts supplied by reference TRBV18 and TRBJ1-5, is NAGVMQNPRHLVRRRGQEARLRCSPMKGHSHVYWYRQLPEEGLKFMVYLQKENIIDESGMPKERFSAEFPKEGPSILRIQQVVRGDSAAYFCASSERGAQHFGDGTRLSIL.

The chain couples TRBV6-2 or TRBV6-3 to TRBJ1-5; D is possibly TRBD1 (5 bases). Germline lookup yields CDR1 MNHEY and CDR2 SVGEGT. CDR3 length: 15 amino acids. The V end lost 0 bases, the J end lost 3 bases, and 9 bases lay between the germline ends. CDR3 in DNA: TGTGCCAGCAGTTACTCAGGAGGGGACAATCAGCCCCAGCATTTT. Translation gives CASSYSGGDNQPQHF.

The CDR3 DNA reads TGTGCCAGCCTTCAAGACAGGGGAGGTGGTCAGCCCCAGCATTTT. Residues: CASLQDRGGGQPQHF. This chain joins TRBV28 and TRBJ1-5; 8 positions match TRBD1. Per the germline V gene, CDR1 is MDHEN and CDR2 is SYDVKM. The CDR3 contains 15 residues. J lost 6 bases, V lost 8 bases, and 12 bases had no gene match.